These 25 T cell receptor beta chains were all obtained from the same sample, sequenced in a study of blood T cell repertoires in COVID-19. Produced via immunoSEQ multiplex PCR; TCRdb's table is partial and in-frame only. The table has 35,000 to 50,000 clones, approximately 90% seen once. The material sequenced was peripheral blood. These receptors all stem from a man over 45 with active COVID-19.

The rearrangement joins TRBV20-1 to TRBJ1-2; D not certain. V dropped 3 bases and J dropped 5 bases, with 7 bases sitting between them. Germline CDR1 is DFQATT and CDR2 is SNEGSKA (reference sequence). This CDR3 is built from 11 residues. Written as DNA, the CDR3 is TGCAGTGCTAGGACAACGTATGGCTACACCTTC. It codes for CSARTTYGYTF.

The rearrangement links TRBV27 to TRBJ2-7; 8 nucleotides agree with TRBD1. Germline V gene sequence: CDR1 MNHEY, CDR2 SMNVEV (reference sequence). The CDR3 is 18 residues long. With 1 base clipped from V and 6 bases from J, the junction kept 17 bases outside the gene matches. The CDR3 loop reads CASSLYPPQGARGVEQYF. The CDR3 nucleotides are TGTGCCAGCAGTTTATACCCCCCCCAGGGGGCGCGGGGTGTCGAGCAGTACTTC.

The genes are TRBV29-1 and TRBJ2-1; D possibly corresponds to TRBD1 (7 bases). CDR3 length equals 15 residues. Per germline, CDR1 SQVTM and CDR2 ANQGSEA. V was pared by 3 bases and J by 2 bases, with 14 bases between. CDR3 in DNA: TGCAGCGTTGACGGGGCGGGACAGACCTACAATGAGCAGTTCTTC. Its translation: CSVDGAGQTYNEQFF.

This chain joins TRBV25-1 and TRBJ2-1, with 10 bases fitting TRBD2. CDR3 length: 16 amino acids. CDR1 is MGHDK, CDR2 SYGVNS, per germline. Unmatched junction bases numbered 5, after V lost 3 bases and J lost 3 bases. DNA for the CDR3: TGTGCCAGCAGTGATACTAGCGGGAAGAACTACAATGAGCAGTTCTTC. This encodes CASSDTSGKNYNEQFF.

The chain employs TRBV27 and TRBJ1-2; 11 bases align to TRBD1. The CDR3 sequence is 13 residues long. V shed 6 bases, J shed 7 bases, and the junction held 4 bases outside the gene matches. Per germline, CDR1 MNHEY and CDR2 SMNVEV (reference sequence). The CDR3 bases are TGTGCCAGCAGAGAGGGACAGGGGGTTGGCTACACCTTC. Protein: CASREGQGVGYTF.

This chain uses TRBV6-2 or TRBV6-3 with TRBJ1-3, with 8 bases lining up with TRBD1. The junction had 6 bases not matched to a gene; V was cut back by 2 bases and J by 0 bases. The CDR3 length is 17 residues. The V gene's germline CDR1 is MNHEY and CDR2 SVGEGT. The CDR3 loop is CASSYRDRRYSGNTIYF. CDR3 sequence (DNA): TGTGCCAGCAGTTACAGGGACAGGCGATACTCTGGAAACACCATATATTTT.

The CDR3 sequence is CASSLSSGRPPDTQYF. In DNA, the CDR3 is TGTGCCAGCAGCTTAAGTAGCGGGAGGCCCCCAGATACGCAGTATTTT. The rearrangement uses TRBV7-3 and TRBJ2-3; 10 bases match TRBD2. There are 16 residues in the CDR3. Germline V CDR1 and CDR2: SGHTA, FQGTGA. V was clipped by 1 base and J by 4 bases; unmatched bases: 5.

The rearrangement joins TRBV15 to TRBJ1-5; D might be TRBD1 (5 bases). Trimming cost V 7 bases and J 4 bases, with 11 bases left between them. The V gene's germline CDR1 is LNHNV and CDR2 YYDKDF (reference sequence). The CDR3 totals 13 residues. CDR3 residues: CATNGGGNQPQHF. CDR3 nucleotides: TGTGCCACCAACGGGGGTGGGAATCAGCCCCAGCATTTT.

This clone counts as medium-sized (0.01 to 0.1%). CDR3 amino acids: CASSMRWYTEAFF. In DNA form, the CDR3 reads TGTGCCAGCAGTATGAGGTGGTACACTGAAGCTTTCTTT. This chain uses TRBV25-1 with TRBJ1-1; no reliable D call. Trimming took off 5 bases at V and 3 bases at J, with 10 bases between the two ends. Germline V gene sequence: CDR1 MGHDK, CDR2 SYGVNS. This CDR3 is built from 13 residues.

The chain combines TRBV24-1 with TRBJ2-2, with a tentative D call TRBD1 (6 bases). The CDR3 contains 15 residues. V gave up 4 bases and J gave up 4 bases, with 12 bases separating them. Germline V gives CDR1 KGHDR, CDR2 SFDVKD. CDR3: CATSDTTGTTGELFF. The CDR3 DNA reads TGTGCCACCAGTGACACGACAGGTACCACCGGGGAGCTGTTTTTT.

The rearrangement links TRBV4-1 to TRBJ2-7, with 9 bases that match TRBD2. The V and J ends lost 10 bases and 4 bases, in that order; junction bases with no gene match: 11. There are 14 residues in the CDR3. Germline lookup yields CDR1 MGHRA and CDR2 YSYEKL. The CDR3 reads CATLHSGSLYEQYF. The CDR3 DNA follows: TGCGCCACCCTCCATAGCGGGAGTTTGTACGAGCAGTACTTC.

This clone appeared a few times. Other DNA sequences in this specimen translate into the identical CDR3. The chain couples TRBV9 to TRBJ1-2, with D possibly TRBD1 on 6 matching bases. The V gene's germline CDR1 is SGDLS and CDR2 YYNGEE. V lost 0 bases, J lost 4 bases, and 10 bases lay in between. The CDR3 extends over 14 amino acids. CDR3 amino acids: CASSVGGGSYGYTF. The CDR3, as DNA: TGTGCCAGCAGCGTAGGTGGGGGCAGCTATGGCTACACCTTC.

V gene TRBV5-6 combines with J gene TRBJ1-1, with D perhaps TRBD1 (6 bases). This CDR3 spans 14 amino acids. The V gene lost 4 bases and the J gene lost 1 base, with 11 bases spanning the gap. CDR1 is SGHDT and CDR2 is YYEEEE in the germline V gene. CDR3 bases: TGTGCCAGCAGCGGGCCAGGGGAGAACACTGAAGCTTTCTTT. This codes for CASSGPGENTEAFF.

This chain links TRBV6-1 with TRBJ1-6; 8 bases map to TRBD1. The ends lost 0 bases at V and 3 bases at J; junction bases unmatched: 7. Germline-derived CDR1 and CDR2 are MNHNS and SASEGT. The CDR3 consists of 18 residues. CDR3 sequence reads: CASSEAPVGQVYNSPLHF. The CDR3 DNA reads as TGTGCCAGCAGTGAAGCGCCGGTGGGACAGGTCTATAATTCACCCCTCCACTTT.

The chain recombines TRBV7-9 with TRBJ1-2; no definite D call. Germline lookup yields CDR1 SEHNR and CDR2 FQNEAQ (reference sequence). The V end was cut by 5 bases, the J end by 7 bases, with 17 bases between. This CDR3 has 14 residues. The CDR3 region is CASSPLTGYGGYTF. Here the CDR3 DNA reads TGTGCCAGCAGCCCTCTCACCGGGTATGGTGGCTACACCTTC.

This clone was seen a single time. V usage is TRBV27 and J usage is TRBJ2-1, with a tentative D call TRBD2 (5 bases). Germline CDR1 reads MNHEY; CDR2 reads SMNVEV (reference sequence). The CDR3 spans 13 residues. The germline V and J ends were trimmed by 3 bases and 10 bases, with 13 bases remaining between them. The CDR3 here is CASSLGSVREQFF. The CDR3 DNA sequence: TGTGCCAGCAGTTTGGGGAGTGTACGAGAGCAGTTCTTC.

The chain recombines TRBV10-3 with TRBJ1-2; D is perhaps TRBD1 (5 bases). CDR3 length: 15 amino acids. Germline V gene sequence: CDR1 ENHRY, CDR2 SYGVKD. V gave up 0 bases and J gave up 4 bases, with 12 bases separating them. CDR3 amino acids: CAISESTGRAYGYTF. CDR3 coding DNA: TGTGCCATCAGTGAGTCGACGGGCAGGGCCTATGGCTACACCTTC.

This clone is a singleton in its sample. CDR3 sequence reads: CASSFRSAGGIYTQYF. Here the CDR3 DNA reads TGTGCCAGCAGCTTTAGGTCAGCGGGGGGCATATATACGCAGTATTTT. The chain uses TRBV7-2 and TRBJ2-3, with TRBD2 identical over 9 bases. This CDR3 spans 16 amino acids. From germline, CDR1 is SGHTA and CDR2 FQGNSA. The J segment lost 7 bases and the V segment lost 3 bases, leaving 11 bases of the junction unmatched. Filled out from reference TRBV7-2 and TRBJ2-3, the complete variable domain reads GAGVSQSPSNKVTEKGKDVELRCDPISGHTALYWYRQSLGQGLEFLIYFQGNSAPDKSGLPSDRFSAERTGGSVSTLTIQRTQQEDSAVYLCASSFRSAGGIYTQYFGPGTRLTVL.

The rearrangement links TRBV5-4 to TRBJ2-3; 10 bases line up with TRBD2. Trimming took 3 bases from V and 2 from J; bases not matched to a gene: 6. The CDR3 length is 16 residues. Looked up from germline, CDR1 is SGHNT and CDR2 is YYREEE (reference sequence). The CDR3 coding sequence is TGTGCCAGCAGCTACTTAGCGGGGGGTTACACAGATACGCAGTATTTT. Protein sequence: CASSYLAGGYTDTQYF.

The V gene is TRBV10-1, the J gene TRBJ2-2; 7 positions match TRBD2. In germline, CDR1 is WNHNN, CDR2 SYGVQD (reference sequence). The length of the CDR3 is 17 residues. V trimming: 3 bases; J trimming: 1 base; junction bases outside the gene matches: 8. CDR3 in DNA: TGCGCCAGCAGTGATTTCGGCGGGAGCCGGAACACCGGGGAGCTGTTTTTT. The encoded protein is CASSDFGGSRNTGELFF.

V and J are TRBV5-1 and TRBJ2-2, with TRBD1 as a possible D gene (5 bases). The V gene lost 0 bases and the J gene lost 8 bases, with 14 bases spanning the gap. The CDR3 length is 15 residues. CDR1 is SGHRS and CDR2 is YFSETQ in the germline V gene. The CDR3 DNA follows: TGCGCCAGCAGCTTGGGTGCCACAGGAACGGGGGAGCTGTTTTTT. Its protein product is CASSLGATGTGELFF.

The rearrangement uses TRBV5-1 and TRBJ2-1; D is undetermined. Per the germline V gene, CDR1 is SGHRS and CDR2 is YFSETQ. Trimming pared 2 bases from V and 4 bases from J, leaving 13 bases between. The CDR3 has 15 residues. The CDR3 is CASSLSRGEYNEQFF. As DNA, the CDR3 is TGCGCCAGCAGCTTATCTAGAGGAGAGTACAATGAGCAGTTCTTC.

The genes are TRBV5-1 and TRBJ2-3; a possible D gene is TRBD2 (5 bases). The V end lost 4 bases, the J end lost 0 bases, and 12 bases lay between the germline ends. The CDR3 consists of 15 residues. Germline assignment: CDR1 SGHRS and CDR2 YFSETQ. The chain's CDR3 is CASSPLLASTDTQYF. CDR3 in DNA: TGCGCCAGCAGCCCCCTCCTAGCAAGCACAGATACGCAGTATTTT.

The chain combines TRBV30 with TRBJ2-2, with 7 bases identical to TRBD1. Trimming at V came to 3 bases and at J to 5 bases, leaving 3 bases not matched to a gene. CDR3 size: 13 residues. CDR1 and CDR2 (germline): GTSNPN, SVGIG (reference sequence). The CDR3 DNA sequence: TGTGCCTGGAGGGGGACAGCTACCGGGGAGCTGTTTTTT. Its translation is CAWRGTATGELFF.

The chain combines TRBV5-1 with TRBJ2-7; 12 bases match TRBD1. The CDR3 spans 15 residues. Germline lookup yields CDR1 SGHRS and CDR2 YFSETQ. V lost 4 bases and J lost 7; bases outside the gene matches: 9. As DNA, the CDR3 is TGCGCCAGCAGCGATCCGGGACAGGGGGCTGCTGAGCAGTACTTC. Protein product: CASSDPGQGAAEQYF.